The following is a T cell receptor (beta chain) sequence with its context. Its antigen is unidentified. The germline V gene encodes CDR1 MDHEN and CDR2 SYDVKM. This CDR3 contains 16 residues. V was pared by 3 bases and J by 0 bases, with 12 bases between. The data are from a study of shared clonotypes between healthy human individuals. Several immunoSEQ plates held equal portions of the genomic DNA taken from each subset. TCRdb's copy holds only in-frame clones and misses some; the assay was immunoSEQ multiplex PCR. The sample shows more than 500,000 clones, about 96% of them seen only once. All the donors were Caucasian adults who lived in Nashville, Tennessee. Study-level results: Across a handful of donors, naive CD4 shared around 5.1%, naive CD8 more than 3%, memory CD4 more than 2%, memory CD8 approximately 0.4%. Generation of non-shared clonotypes was less probable than generation of clonotypes shared by all four donors.

The sequenced sample was naive CD4+ T cells sorted from blood. Subset: CD45RA+ positively selected. This chain connects TRBV28 to TRBJ2-4; D gene ambiguous. This receptor was taken from a woman aged 30 to 39 in good health. For the CDR3, the DNA is TGTGCCAGCAGTTTTGTGCGGTTTTCAGCCAAAAACATTCAGTACTTC. Its protein is CASSFVRFSAKNIQYF.